This T cell receptor (beta chain) came from a study of blood T cell repertoires in COVID-19. The overall study: Sites in the United States, Italy and Spain provided acute and convalescent COVID-19 samples. PBMCs, B-cell-depleted T cells, or T cells were the source of the cDNA or gDNA that made up the material.

The germline V and J ends were trimmed by 4 bases and 14 bases, with 15 bases remaining between them. The CDR3 covers 13 residues. From germline, CDR1 is LNHNV and CDR2 YYDKDF (reference sequence). TCRdb's copy holds only in-frame clones and misses some; the assay was immunoSEQ multiplex PCR. Of roughly 250,000 clones listed, about 80% were seen once; the top ten hold approximately 4.9%. The chain recombines TRBV15 with TRBJ1-6; no clear D gene. This sequence was found in a woman older than 75 with active or convalescent COVID-19. The sample comprised peripheral blood. The DNA of the CDR3 is TGTGCCACCAGCACACAACAAGTGAGGGCCCTCCACTTT. Translation gives CATSTQQVRALHF.